The rows below give T cell receptor beta chains drawn from one sample of a study of OX40 agonist ivuxolimab in advanced cancers. The protocol was immunoSEQ multiplex PCR, while the TCRdb copy is restricted to in-frame clones and leaves out a portion. The sample has over 65,000 clones, about 85% seen once. Sequencing was performed on CD4+ or CD8+ T cells sorted from blood, taken in a trial of the OX40 agonist ivuxolimab. The receptors come from an adult with an advanced solid tumor such as melanoma, head and neck, liver or kidney cancer. The CDR3 runs from the conserved cysteine through the conserved F or W. The D gene is left open where the match is weak. The listing skips clone size in some rows; elsewhere it reads once, few, many or a size class.

TRBV28	-	13	-	TRBJ1-4	TGTGCCAGCAGTTTATACCCTAATGAAAACCTGTTTTTT	CASSLYPNENLFF
TRBV6-5	TRBD1	14	-	TRBJ1-5	TGTGCCAGCCGGAAATGGACAGGGGATCAGCCCCAGCATTTT	CASRKWTGDQPQHF
TRBV7-9	-	14	-	TRBJ2-5	TGTGCCAGCAGCTTAGGGGGGATCCAAGAGACCCAGTACTTC	CASSLGGIQETQYF
TRBV5-1	TRBD2	17	-	TRBJ2-1	TGCGCCAGCAGTTCCGGGACTAGCGGGTTCTTGAGCAATGAGCAGTTCTTC	CASSSGTSGFLSNEQFF
TRBV2	TRBD2	15	-	TRBJ2-1	TGTGCCAGCAGTGCGACTAGCGGGAGTCGGAATGAGCAGTTCTTC	CASSATSGSRNEQFF
TRBV18	TRBD1	15	-	TRBJ2-5	TGTGCCAGCTCACCCGGGACAGGGGGATCAGAGACCCAGTACTTC	CASSPGTGGSETQYF
TRBV21-1	-	11	-	TRBJ1-5	TGTGCCAGCAGCACCATCCAGCCCCAGCATTTT	CASSTIQPQHF
TRBV1	-	17	-	TRBJ2-3	TGCACCAGCAGCCATCATACGGACAGGCGAAGCACAGATACGCAGTATTTT	CTSSHHTDRRSTDTQYF
TRBV12-5	TRBD1	15	-	TRBJ2-3	TGTGCTAGTGGTTTGTCGACAGGGGGCGCGTATACGCAGTATTTT	CASGLSTGGAYTQYF
TRBV5-1	-	14	once	TRBJ1-6	TGCGCCAGCAGCTTGGTTTCTCAGGGAACACCCCTCCACTTT	CASSLVSQGTPLHF
TRBV19	-	15	-	TRBJ1-5	TGTGCCAGTAGTATCCTCTTGTGGGGCAATCAGCCCCAGCATTTT	CASSILLWGNQPQHF
TRBV13	-	14	-	TRBJ2-5	TGTGCCAGCAGCCGATTAGGGGGGTTGGAGACCCAGTACTTC	CASSRLGGLETQYF
TRBV19	-	14	-	TRBJ2-2	TGTGCCAGTAGTATAAGGGGCAACACCGGGGAGCTGTTTTTT	CASSIRGNTGELFF
TRBV27	-	14	few	TRBJ1-2	TGTGCCAGCAGTTCGAAAGCAGGGAGTTTCGGCTACACCTTC	CASSSKAGSFGYTF
TRBV6-6	-	13	-	TRBJ2-7	TGTGCCAGCAGCACACAGGGAACCTACGAGCAGTACTTC	CASSTQGTYEQYF
TRBV7-9	TRBD2	16	-	TRBJ2-5	TGTGCCAGCAGCTTAGCGCGGACTAGTCAGAAAGAGACCCAGTACTTC	CASSLARTSQKETQYF
TRBV4-2	TRBD1	16	-	TRBJ2-3	TGTGCCAGCAGCCAAGGCGTCGACAGGGTGGGAGATACGCAGTATTTT	CASSQGVDRVGDTQYF
TRBV7-3	TRBD1	15	-	TRBJ1-2	TGTGCCAGCAGCTTAGCGAGGGGGCAGGGCTATGGCTACACCTTC	CASSLARGQGYGYTF
TRBV5-4	-	15	-	TRBJ2-1	TGTGCCAGCAGCCCTAGCGAGAGAGGGTGGAATGAGCAGTTCTTC	CASSPSERGWNEQFF
TRBV9	-	14	-	TRBJ1-4	TGTGCCAGCAGCGTAGAGGCACAAAATGAAAAACTGTTTTTT	CASSVEAQNEKLFF
TRBV5-1	TRBD2	17	-	TRBJ2-1	TGCGCCAGCAGTATTATCACCGGGACTAGCGGTACAATTGCGCAGTTCTTC	CASSIITGTSGTIAQFF
TRBV27	TRBD1	16	-	TRBJ1-2	TGTGCCAGCAGTTTTTTTCCGGACAGGGGGTCTCATGGCTACACCTTC	CASSFFPDRGSHGYTF
TRBV7-2	TRBD2	14	-	TRBJ2-2	TGTGCCAGCAGCGCTAGCGGGAGGTCCGGGGAGCTGTTTTTT	CASSASGRSGELFF
TRBV4-2	-	16	-	TRBJ1-2	TGTGCCAGCAGCCAAGATGACGGTTCGGTCTCTTATGGCTACACCTTC	CASSQDDGSVSYGYTF
TRBV28	-	16	once	TRBJ2-1	TGTGCCAGCAGCCCCCTAGGGGACCCCTTGAGGAATGAGCAGTTCTTC	CASSPLGDPLRNEQFF
TRBV5-1	-	14	-	TRBJ2-1	TGCGCCAGCAGCGGGGACGCCTGGGGTGTTGAGCAGTTCTTC	CASSGDAWGVEQFF
TRBV11-2	TRBD1	13	once	TRBJ1-6	TGTGTCAGCAGCCCAGGGGGTAATTCACCCCTCCACTTT	CVSSPGGNSPLHF
TRBV19	TRBD2	16	once	TRBJ2-5	TGTGCCACTAGAGTAAGCCTAGCGGGGTACCAAGAGACCCAGTACTTC	CATRVSLAGYQETQYF
TRBV7-7	TRBD1	16	-	TRBJ2-5	TGTGCCAGCAGCCCTACCTTGACAGGGGGCCAAGAGACCCAGTACTTC	CASSPTLTGGQETQYF
TRBV5-8	TRBD1	15	-	TRBJ1-1	TGTGCCAGCAGCCGGATAGGGACAGGGGGATATGAAGCTTTCTTT	CASSRIGTGGYEAFF
TRBV28	-	13	-	TRBJ2-7	TGTGCCAGCAGTGGAATTCGGGCCTACGAGCAGTACTTC	CASSGIRAYEQYF
TRBV7-6	TRBD1	17	-	TRBJ2-6	TGTGCCAGCAGCTCCAAACAGGGGCGAAGTGGGGCCAACGTCCTGACTTTC	CASSSKQGRSGANVLTF
TRBV4-2	-	13	-	TRBJ1-1	TGTGCCAGCACCCAGGTCGGGGCAGGTGAAGCTTTCTTT	CASTQVGAGEAFF
TRBV28	TRBD1	14	-	TRBJ2-1	TGTGCCAGCAGTATATACGGGGCGGGACAGGGTTTTTTCTTC	CASSIYGAGQGFFF